This T cell receptor (beta chain) was observed in a study of T-cell reconstitution after alpha-beta-depleted transplantation in children. This clonotype came up a few times. Unique molecular identifiers were incorporated when the TCRbeta library was constructed. TCRdb re-analysed the PCR reads in MiXCR, keeping a single row per CDR3 protein. Altogether around 380,000 distinct CDR3 sequences are present, roughly a tenth being singletons, with the ten largest covering 4.5% to 7%. The CDR3 loop spans 17 amino acids. Losses at the gene ends were 7 bases for V and 1 base for J; bases not matched to a gene: 10. Per germline, CDR1 SQVTM and CDR2 ANQGSEA.

The clonotype originates from a human donor who donated a stem cell graft to a child with acute myeloid leukemia. This specimen was PBMCs from the stem cell graft donor, taken from the stem cell graft. The chain joins TRBV29-1 to TRBJ2-3; TRBD2 matches 14 bases. CDR3 bases: TGCAGCGCCGCCGGACTAGCGGGAGGTTTTGGCACAGATACGCAGTATTTT. This translates into CSAAGLAGGFGTDTQYF.